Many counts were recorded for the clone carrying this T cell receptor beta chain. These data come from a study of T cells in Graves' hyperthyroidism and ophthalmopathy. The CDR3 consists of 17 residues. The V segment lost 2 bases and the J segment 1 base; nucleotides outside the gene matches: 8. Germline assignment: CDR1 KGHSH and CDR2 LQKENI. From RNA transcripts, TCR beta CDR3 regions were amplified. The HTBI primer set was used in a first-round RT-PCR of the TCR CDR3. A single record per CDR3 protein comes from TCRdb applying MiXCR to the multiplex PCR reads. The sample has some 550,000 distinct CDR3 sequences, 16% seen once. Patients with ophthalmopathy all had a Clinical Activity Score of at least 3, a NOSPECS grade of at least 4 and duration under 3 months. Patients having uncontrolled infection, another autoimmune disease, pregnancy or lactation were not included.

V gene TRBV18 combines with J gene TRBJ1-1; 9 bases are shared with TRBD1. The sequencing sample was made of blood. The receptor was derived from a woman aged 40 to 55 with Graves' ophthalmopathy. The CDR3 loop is CASSPGTGMSGNTEAFF. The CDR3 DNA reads TGTGCCAGCTCACCAGGGACAGGGATGTCCGGGAACACTGAAGCTTTCTTT.